A selection of T cell receptor beta chains follows, all from one sample in a study of response to subunit inactivated influenza vaccine. Each CDR3 protein is one row after TCRdb ran MiXCR on the RT-PCR reads. The sample consists of about 800,000 distinct CDR3 sequences, less than 25% of them appearing once. Specimen: PBMCs from blood, collected about 5 days after vaccination. The receptors here all came from a man in his forties or fifties who received an inactivated influenza vaccine. CDR3s include the opening cysteine and the closing phenylalanine or tryptophan. The order of the fields is D gene, clone size, V gene, J gene, CDR3 DNA, CDR3 protein. A D gene is named only where the DNA matches it firmly. Clone size is stated in some rows and not others, as once, few, many or a class when expanded.

TRBD2	once	TRBV6-2/TRBV6-3	TRBJ2-6	TGTGCCAGCAGTTACTTCAAACGGACTAGCGGGAGGTCAGGGGCCAACGTCCTGACTTTC	CASSYFKRTSGRSGANVLTF
-	few	TRBV4-2	TRBJ2-1	TGTGCCAGCCAACCGATGCGGAGCTCCTACAATGAGCAGTTCTTC	CASQPMRSSYNEQFF
TRBD1	-	TRBV4-3	TRBJ2-6	TGCGCCAGCAGCCATACAGGGGCCCCCTTCCTGACTTTC	CASSHTGAPFLTF
-	few	TRBV29-1	TRBJ2-5	TGCAGCGTTGGGGCTATGGGCTCCTTTCCTTACTTC	CSVGAMGSFPYF
TRBD1	-	TRBV4-2	TRBJ2-7	TGTGCCAGCAGCCAAGATAGTACAGGGGTTTCCTACGAGCAGTACTTC	CASSQDSTGVSYEQYF
TRBD1	-	TRBV5-1	TRBJ2-3	TGCGCCAGCAGCTGGAGTGGACAGGGTGGCACAGATACGCAGTATTTT	CASSWSGQGGTDTQYF
-	few	TRBV12-3/TRBV12-4	TRBJ2-1	TGTGCCAGCAGTCCCGACGGGGGCCGACTAGATGAGCAGTTCTTC	CASSPDGGRLDEQFF
-	many	TRBV6-5	TRBJ2-3	TGTGCCAGCAGTTACTTCGGCACAGATACGCAGTATTTT	CASSYFGTDTQYF
-	few	TRBV28	TRBJ1-5	TGTGCCAGCAGCCCCATAAAGTGGGCTCCTAGCAATCAGCCCCAGCATTTT	CASSPIKWAPSNQPQHF
TRBD1	few	TRBV28	TRBJ1-1	TGTGCCAGCAGGGGACAGGGGATCCTGAACACTGAAGCTTTCTTT	CASRGQGILNTEAFF
TRBD1	few	TRBV4-1	TRBJ2-6	TGCGCCAGCAGCCAAGATCAGCATAGGACAGGGCAGTATCTCTCTGGGGCCAACGTCCTGACTTTC	CASSQDQHRTGQYLSGANVLTF
TRBD2	few	TRBV27	TRBJ2-7	TGTGCCAGCAGTTTATCATTGACGGGAGGGCCGTTCGAGCAGTACTTC	CASSLSLTGGPFEQYF
-	many	TRBV29-1	TRBJ2-7	TGCAGCGTCCAGCCTTCTTCGGAGGAGCAGTACTTC	CSVQPSSEEQYF
-	few	TRBV20-1	TRBJ2-6	TGCAGTGCTCCTCAACTAGGTCTAGTTCGTGGGGCCAACGTCCTGACTTTC	CSAPQLGLVRGANVLTF
-	-	TRBV6-5	TRBJ2-4	TGTGCCAGCAGTTACGGGCCGCGCAACAAAAACATTCAGTACTTC	CASSYGPRNKNIQYF
TRBD2	-	TRBV19	TRBJ2-7	TGTGCCAGTAGAAAGACCGCCGGGACTAGCGGGAGTAAGCAGTACTTC	CASRKTAGTSGSKQYF